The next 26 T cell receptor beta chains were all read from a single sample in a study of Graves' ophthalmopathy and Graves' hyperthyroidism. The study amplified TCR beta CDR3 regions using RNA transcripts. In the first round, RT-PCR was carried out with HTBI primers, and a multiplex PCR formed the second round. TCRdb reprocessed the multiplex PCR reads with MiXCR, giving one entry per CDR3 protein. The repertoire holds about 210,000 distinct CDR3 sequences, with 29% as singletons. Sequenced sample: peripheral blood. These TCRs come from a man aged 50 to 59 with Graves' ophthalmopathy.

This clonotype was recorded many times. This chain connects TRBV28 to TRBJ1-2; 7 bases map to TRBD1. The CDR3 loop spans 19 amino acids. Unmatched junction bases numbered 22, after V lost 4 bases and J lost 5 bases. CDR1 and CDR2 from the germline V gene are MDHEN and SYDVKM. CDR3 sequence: CASSSIYRDSRSFPYGYTF. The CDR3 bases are TGTGCCAGCAGTTCAATCTACCGGGACAGTCGATCATTCCCTTATGGCTACACCTTC.

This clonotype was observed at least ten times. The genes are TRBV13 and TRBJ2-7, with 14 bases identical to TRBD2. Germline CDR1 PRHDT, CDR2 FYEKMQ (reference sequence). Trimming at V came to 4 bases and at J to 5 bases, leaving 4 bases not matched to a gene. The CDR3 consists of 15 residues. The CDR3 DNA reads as TGTGCCAGCAGCTCCGGGACTAGCGGGAGTAACGAGCAGTACTTC. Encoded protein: CASSSGTSGSNEQYF.

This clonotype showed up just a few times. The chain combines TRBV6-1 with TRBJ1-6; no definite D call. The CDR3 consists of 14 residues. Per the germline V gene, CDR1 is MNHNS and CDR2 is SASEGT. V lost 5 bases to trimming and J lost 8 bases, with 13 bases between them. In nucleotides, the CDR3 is TGTGCCAGCAGTCTTACTGGTTTCGATTCACCCCTCCACTTT. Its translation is CASSLTGFDSPLHF.

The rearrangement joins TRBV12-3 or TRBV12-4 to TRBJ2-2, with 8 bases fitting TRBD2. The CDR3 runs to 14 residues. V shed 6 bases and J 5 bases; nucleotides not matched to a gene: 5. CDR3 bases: TGTGCCAGCAGCGCTAGACTAGCGACCGGGGAGCTGTTTTTT. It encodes CASSARLATGELFF.

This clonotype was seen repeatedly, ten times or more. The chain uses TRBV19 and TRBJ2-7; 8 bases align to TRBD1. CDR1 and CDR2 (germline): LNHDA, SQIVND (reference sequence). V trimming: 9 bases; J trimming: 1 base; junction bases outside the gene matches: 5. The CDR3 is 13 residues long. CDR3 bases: TGTGCCAGCTCCCAGGGGGCATCCTACGAGCAGTACTTC. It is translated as CASSQGASYEQYF.

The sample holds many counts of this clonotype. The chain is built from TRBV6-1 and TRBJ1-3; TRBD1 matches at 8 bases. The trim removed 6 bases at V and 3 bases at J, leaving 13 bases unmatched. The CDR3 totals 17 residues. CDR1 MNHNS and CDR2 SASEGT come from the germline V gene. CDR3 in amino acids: CASSRTGRGSSGNTIYF. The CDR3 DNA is TGTGCCAGCAGCCGGACAGGGAGGGGTTCAAGTGGAAACACCATATATTTT.

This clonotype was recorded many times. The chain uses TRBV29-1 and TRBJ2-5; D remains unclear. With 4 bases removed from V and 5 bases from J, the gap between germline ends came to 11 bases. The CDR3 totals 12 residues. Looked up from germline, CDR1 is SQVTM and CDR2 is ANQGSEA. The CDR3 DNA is TGCAGCGTTGTCGCGGCTAGGGAGACCCAGTACTTC. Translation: CSVVAARETQYF.

The CDR3 DNA follows: TGCAGCGTTCACATGGGTGCGGAGACCCAGTACTTC. Translation gives CSVHMGAETQYF. The chain couples TRBV29-1 to TRBJ2-5; D remains unclear. The germline V gene encodes CDR1 SQVTM and CDR2 ANQGSEA. This CDR3 is 12 amino acids long. The V end lost 5 bases, the J end lost 5 bases, and 12 bases lay between the germline ends.

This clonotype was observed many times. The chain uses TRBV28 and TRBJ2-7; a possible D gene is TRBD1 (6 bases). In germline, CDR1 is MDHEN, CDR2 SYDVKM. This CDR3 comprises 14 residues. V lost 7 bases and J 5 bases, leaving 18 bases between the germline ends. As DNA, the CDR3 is TGTGCCAGCAAGCTACACGACAGGTCGGACGAGCAGTACTTC. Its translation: CASKLHDRSDEQYF.

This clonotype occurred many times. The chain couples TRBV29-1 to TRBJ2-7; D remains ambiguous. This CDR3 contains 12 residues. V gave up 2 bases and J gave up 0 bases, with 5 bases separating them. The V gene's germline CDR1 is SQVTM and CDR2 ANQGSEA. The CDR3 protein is CSVESTSYEQYF. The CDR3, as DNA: TGCAGCGTTGAATCTACCTCCTACGAGCAGTACTTC.

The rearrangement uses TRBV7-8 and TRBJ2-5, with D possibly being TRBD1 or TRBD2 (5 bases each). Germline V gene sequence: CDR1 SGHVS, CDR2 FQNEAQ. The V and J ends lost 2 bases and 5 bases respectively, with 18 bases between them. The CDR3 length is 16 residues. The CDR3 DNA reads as TGTGCCAGCAGCTTATCAGCGGCAGGGTCAGGGGAGACCCAGTACTTC. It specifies CASSLSAAGSGETQYF.

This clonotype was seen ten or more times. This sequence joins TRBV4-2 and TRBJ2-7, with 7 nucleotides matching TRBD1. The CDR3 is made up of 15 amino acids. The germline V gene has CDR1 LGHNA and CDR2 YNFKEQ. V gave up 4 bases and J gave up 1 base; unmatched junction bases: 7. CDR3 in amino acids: CASSPTWGQSYEQYF. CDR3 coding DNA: TGTGCCAGCAGCCCAACATGGGGACAGTCCTACGAGCAGTACTTC.

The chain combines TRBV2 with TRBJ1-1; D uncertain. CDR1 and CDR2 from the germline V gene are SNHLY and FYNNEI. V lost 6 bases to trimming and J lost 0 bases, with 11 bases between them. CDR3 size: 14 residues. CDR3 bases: TGTGCCAGCAGCGCGGACGGCATGAACACTGAAGCTTTCTTT. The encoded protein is CASSADGMNTEAFF.

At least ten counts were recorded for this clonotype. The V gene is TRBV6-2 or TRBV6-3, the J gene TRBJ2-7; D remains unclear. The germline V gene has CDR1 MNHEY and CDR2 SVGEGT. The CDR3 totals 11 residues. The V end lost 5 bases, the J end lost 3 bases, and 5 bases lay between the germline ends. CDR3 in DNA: TGTGCCAGCAGTCAAAACTACGAGCAGTACTTC. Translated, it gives CASSQNYEQYF.

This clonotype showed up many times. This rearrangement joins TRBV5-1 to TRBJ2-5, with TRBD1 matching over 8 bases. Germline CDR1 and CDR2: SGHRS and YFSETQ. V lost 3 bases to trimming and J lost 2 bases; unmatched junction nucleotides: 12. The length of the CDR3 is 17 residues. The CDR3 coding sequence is TGCGCCAGCAGCTCCCTTTCAGGGGGCGCTAAACAAGAGACCCAGTACTTC. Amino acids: CASSSLSGGAKQETQYF.

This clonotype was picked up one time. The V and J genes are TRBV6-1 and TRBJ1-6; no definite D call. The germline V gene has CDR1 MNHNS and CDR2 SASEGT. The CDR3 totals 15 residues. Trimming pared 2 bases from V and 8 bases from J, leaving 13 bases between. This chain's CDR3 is CASSELWVGDSPLHF. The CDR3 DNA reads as TGTGCCAGCAGTGAATTGTGGGTTGGGGATTCACCCCTCCACTTT.

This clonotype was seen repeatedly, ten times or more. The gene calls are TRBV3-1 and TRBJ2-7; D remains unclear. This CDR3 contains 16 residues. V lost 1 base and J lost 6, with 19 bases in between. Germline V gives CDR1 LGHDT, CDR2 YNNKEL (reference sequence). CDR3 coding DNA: TGTGCCAGCAGCCAAGGAGGAACTACCACTAACCTCGAGCAGTACTTC. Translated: CASSQGGTTTNLEQYF.

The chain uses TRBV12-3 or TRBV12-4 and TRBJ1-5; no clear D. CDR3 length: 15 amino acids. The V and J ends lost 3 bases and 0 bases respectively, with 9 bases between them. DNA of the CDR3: TGTGCCAGCAGTTTCAACGCGGATAGCAATCAGCCCCAGCATTTT. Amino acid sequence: CASSFNADSNQPQHF.

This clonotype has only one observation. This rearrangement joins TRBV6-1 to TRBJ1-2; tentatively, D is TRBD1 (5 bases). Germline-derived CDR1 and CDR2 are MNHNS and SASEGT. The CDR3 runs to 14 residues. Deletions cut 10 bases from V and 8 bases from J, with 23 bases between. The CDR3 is CATISPGLSHGYTF. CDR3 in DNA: TGTGCCACAATAAGCCCGGGACTCTCCCACGGCTACACCTTC.

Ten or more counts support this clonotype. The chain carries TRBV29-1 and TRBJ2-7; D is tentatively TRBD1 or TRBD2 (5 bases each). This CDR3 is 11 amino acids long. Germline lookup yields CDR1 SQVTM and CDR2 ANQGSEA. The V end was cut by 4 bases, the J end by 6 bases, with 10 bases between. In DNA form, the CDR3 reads TGCAGCGTTGGAGGGGCCCGCGAGCAGTACTTC. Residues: CSVGGAREQYF.

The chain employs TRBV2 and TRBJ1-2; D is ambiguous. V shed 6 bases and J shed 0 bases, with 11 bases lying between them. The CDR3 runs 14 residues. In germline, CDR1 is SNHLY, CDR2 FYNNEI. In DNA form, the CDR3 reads TGTGCCAGCAGGGGAGACAATACTAACTATGGCTACACCTTC. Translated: CASRGDNTNYGYTF.

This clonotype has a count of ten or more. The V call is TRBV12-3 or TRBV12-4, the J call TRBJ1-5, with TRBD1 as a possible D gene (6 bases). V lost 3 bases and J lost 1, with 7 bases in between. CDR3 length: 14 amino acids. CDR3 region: CASSLGQSNQPQHF. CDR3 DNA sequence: TGTGCCAGCAGTTTGGGACAAAGCAATCAGCCCCAGCATTTT.

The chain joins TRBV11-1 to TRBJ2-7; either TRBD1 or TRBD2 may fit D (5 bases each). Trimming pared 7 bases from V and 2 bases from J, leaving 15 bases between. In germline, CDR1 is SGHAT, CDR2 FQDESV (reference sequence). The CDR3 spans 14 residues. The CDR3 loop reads CASTSGTATYEQYF. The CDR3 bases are TGTGCCAGCACCTCCGGGACCGCTACCTACGAGCAGTACTTC.

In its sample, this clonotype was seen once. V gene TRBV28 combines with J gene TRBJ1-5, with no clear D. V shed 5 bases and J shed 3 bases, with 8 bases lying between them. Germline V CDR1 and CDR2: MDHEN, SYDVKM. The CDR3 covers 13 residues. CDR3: CASSTTNNQPQHF. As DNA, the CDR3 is TGTGCCAGCAGTACGACGAACAATCAGCCCCAGCATTTT.

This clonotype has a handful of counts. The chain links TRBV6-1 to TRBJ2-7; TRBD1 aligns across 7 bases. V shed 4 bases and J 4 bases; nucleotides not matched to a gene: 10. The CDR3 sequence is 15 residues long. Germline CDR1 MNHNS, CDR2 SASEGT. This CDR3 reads CASSAEQGSGYEQYF. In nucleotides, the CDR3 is TGTGCCAGCAGTGCTGAACAGGGGAGTGGATACGAGCAGTACTTC.

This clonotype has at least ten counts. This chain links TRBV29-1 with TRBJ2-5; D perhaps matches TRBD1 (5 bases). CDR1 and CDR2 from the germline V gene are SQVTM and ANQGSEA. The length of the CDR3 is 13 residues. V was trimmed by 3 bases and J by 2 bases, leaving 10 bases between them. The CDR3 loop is CSVEGRVQETQYF. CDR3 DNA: TGCAGCGTTGAGGGCAGGGTGCAAGAGACCCAGTACTTC.